These T cell receptor beta chains were read from a single sample in a study of T cell responses to AZD1222 COVID-19 vaccine. Produced via immunoSEQ multiplex PCR; TCRdb's table is partial and in-frame only. This sample has more than 95,000 clones, with approximately 80% found just once. Sequenced material: peripheral blood, taken 28 days after the second AZD1222 dose. These receptors were collected from an adult who received the AZD1222 COVID-19 vaccine. Both conserved end residues are part of each CDR3. A D gene is named only where the DNA matches it firmly. A row's size may be missing; if present it is once, few, many or a size class.

D gene,J gene,clone size,V gene,CDR3 DNA,CDR3 protein
NA,TRBJ1-1,NA,TRBV18,TGTGCCAGCTCACGGGCAGTTTATTGGGCTGAAGCTTTCTTT,CASSRAVYWAEAFF
TRBD1,TRBJ2-5,NA,TRBV28,TGTGCCAGCAGTTTAAATCGACAGGGCTCAGAGACCCAGTACTTC,CASSLNRQGSETQYF
NA,TRBJ1-4,NA,TRBV28,TGTGCCAGCAGTTTTAGGCGGCCAACTAATGAAAAACTGTTTTTT,CASSFRRPTNEKLFF
TRBD1,TRBJ1-3,NA,TRBV5-8,TGTGCCAGCAGCTCGAGACAGGGAGGATTAGGAAACACCATATATTTT,CASSSRQGGLGNTIYF
NA,TRBJ2-4,NA,TRBV27,TGTGCCAGCTCCCCTACTTTAGGAACGGGAGCCAAAAACATTCAGTACTTC,CASSPTLGTGAKNIQYF
TRBD2,TRBJ2-1,NA,TRBV3-1/TRBV3-2,TGTGCCAGCAGCCAAGACCTAGCGGGGGGACGCTACAATGAGCAGTTCTTC,CASSQDLAGGRYNEQFF
NA,TRBJ2-1,NA,TRBV28,TGTGCCAGCAGACCTTCTTGGAATGAGCAGTTCTTC,CASRPSWNEQFF
NA,TRBJ1-2,once,TRBV6-5,TGTGCCAGCAGTTACTCGGTGAGGGATGGCTACACCTTC,CASSYSVRDGYTF
NA,TRBJ2-7,NA,TRBV19,TGTGCCAGTAGTATCCGCGCAGACCGAAACTACGAGCAGTACTTC,CASSIRADRNYEQYF
NA,TRBJ1-2,NA,TRBV29-1,TGCAGCGTTGTAGGGGGAAGTGGCTACACCTTC,CSVVGGSGYTF
TRBD2,TRBJ2-7,NA,TRBV7-9,TGTGCCAGCAGCCCGGGACTAGCGGGGGACTCTTACGAGCAGTACTTC,CASSPGLAGDSYEQYF
NA,TRBJ2-1,NA,TRBV10-3,TGTGCCATCAGTGCATTAGGGGGAGTGATAGACAATGAGCAGTTCTTC,CAISALGGVIDNEQFF
NA,TRBJ2-7,NA,TRBV29-1,TGCAGCGTTGCCCAGTCCTACGAGCAGTACTTC,CSVAQSYEQYF
TRBD1,TRBJ1-5,NA,TRBV28,TGTGCCAGCAGTCTGACAGGGGGCAATCAGCCCCAGCATTTT,CASSLTGGNQPQHF
TRBD1,TRBJ1-5,NA,TRBV7-3,TGTGCCAGCAGCTTAAGTTGGGACAGGGACAATCAGCCCCAGCATTTT,CASSLSWDRDNQPQHF
NA,TRBJ2-1,once,TRBV7-7,TGTGCTAGCGCCTCGGGGAATGAGCAGTTCTTC,CASASGNEQFF
NA,TRBJ1-6,NA,TRBV6-5,TGTGCCAGCAGTACCGGGACGGGGTCGAGTTCACCCCTCCACTTT,CASSTGTGSSSPLHF
NA,TRBJ1-2,NA,TRBV28,TGTGCCAGCAGACCCCGGGACGACAGGTCCTATGGCTACACCTTC,CASRPRDDRSYGYTF
NA,TRBJ2-7,NA,TRBV5-1,TGCGCCAGCAGCCCGAGGGGAGAAGGGGGGCGTATCAATTACGAGCAGTACTTC,CASSPRGEGGRINYEQYF
NA,TRBJ1-5,NA,TRBV28,TGTGCCAGCAGGCGCGCTGCCCGACCCGGGGATCAGCCCCAGCATTTT,CASRRAARPGDQPQHF
TRBD1,TRBJ2-7,few,TRBV9,TGTGCCAGCAGCGTAGGAGACAGGGCTACCGAGCAGTACTTC,CASSVGDRATEQYF
NA,TRBJ1-5,NA,TRBV2,TGTGCCAGCGGCAGTACAGAGTGGCAGCCCCAGCATTTT,CASGSTEWQPQHF
TRBD1,TRBJ2-3,NA,TRBV7-9,TGTGCCGTGGGGGTAGGGGGCGCGGGAGATACGCAGTATTTT,CAVGVGGAGDTQYF
NA,TRBJ2-7,NA,TRBV18,TGTGCCAGCTCCCAGGTTGATTACGAGCAGTACTTC,CASSQVDYEQYF
TRBD2,TRBJ2-5,NA,TRBV7-9,TGTGCCAGCAGCCTGGGGGGAGGGGAGACCCAGTACTTC,CASSLGGGETQYF
NA,TRBJ2-4,NA,TRBV29-1,TGCAGCGTTGTCGAGGGAACAGCCAAAAACATTCAGTACTTC,CSVVEGTAKNIQYF
NA,TRBJ1-5,once,TRBV10-3,TGTGCCATCAGTGAGTCGGCAGGGGATCAGCCCCAGCATTTT,CAISESAGDQPQHF
NA,TRBJ1-1,NA,TRBV6-5,TGTGCCAGCAGCCCCGGACAGCAGAACACTGAAGCTTTCTTT,CASSPGQQNTEAFF
TRBD1,TRBJ1-4,NA,TRBV30,TGTGCCTTGGACAGGGGTAATGAAAAACTGTTTTTT,CALDRGNEKLFF
NA,TRBJ1-1,NA,TRBV5-1,TGCGCCAGCAGCTTGGCCCCCAGGGTTACTGAAGCTTTCTTT,CASSLAPRVTEAFF
TRBD2,TRBJ2-7,NA,TRBV9,TGTGCCAGCAGCGTAGGGGTTAGCGGGGTCTACGAGCAGTACTTC,CASSVGVSGVYEQYF
TRBD1,TRBJ2-7,NA,TRBV5-1,TGCGCCAGCGGGAACAGGGGGGCATCCTACGAGCAGTACTTC,CASGNRGASYEQYF
NA,TRBJ1-1,NA,TRBV3-1/TRBV3-2,TGTGCCAGCAGCAGCGTTCGTACTGAAGCTTTCTTT,CASSSVRTEAFF
NA,TRBJ2-7,NA,TRBV5-4,TGTGCCAGCAGCTGGGATCTTAGTTACGAGCAGTACTTC,CASSWDLSYEQYF
TRBD1,TRBJ1-2,NA,TRBV7-2,TGTGCCAGCAGCTTCGACAGGGGGAGTGGTGGCTACACCTTC,CASSFDRGSGGYTF
NA,TRBJ2-3,NA,TRBV6-2/TRBV6-3,TGTGCCAGCAGTTACTCGAGGGGGTTAGCAGCTGATACGCAGTATTTT,CASSYSRGLAADTQYF
NA,TRBJ2-3,once,TRBV5-6,TGTGCCAGCAGCCCCTCCAGGGGGGGATCAGATACGCAGTATTTT,CASSPSRGGSDTQYF